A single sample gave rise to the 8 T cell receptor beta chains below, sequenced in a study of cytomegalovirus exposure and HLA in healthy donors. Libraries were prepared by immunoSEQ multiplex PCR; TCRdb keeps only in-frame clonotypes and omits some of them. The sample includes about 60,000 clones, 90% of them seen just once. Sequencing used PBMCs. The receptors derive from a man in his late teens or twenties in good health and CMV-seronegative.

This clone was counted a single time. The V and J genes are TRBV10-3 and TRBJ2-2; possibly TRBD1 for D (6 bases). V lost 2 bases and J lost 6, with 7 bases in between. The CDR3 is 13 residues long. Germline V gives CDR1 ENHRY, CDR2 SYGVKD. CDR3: CAISEGQSGELFF. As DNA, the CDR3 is TGTGCCATCAGTGAGGGACAGTCCGGGGAGCTGTTTTTT.

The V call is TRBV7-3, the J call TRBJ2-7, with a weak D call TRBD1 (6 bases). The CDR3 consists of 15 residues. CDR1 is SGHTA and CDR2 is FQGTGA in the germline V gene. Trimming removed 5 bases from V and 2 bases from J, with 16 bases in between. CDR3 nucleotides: TGTGCCAGCAGCGCTTCCCCAGGGGACACCTACGAGCAGTACTTC. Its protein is CASSASPGDTYEQYF.

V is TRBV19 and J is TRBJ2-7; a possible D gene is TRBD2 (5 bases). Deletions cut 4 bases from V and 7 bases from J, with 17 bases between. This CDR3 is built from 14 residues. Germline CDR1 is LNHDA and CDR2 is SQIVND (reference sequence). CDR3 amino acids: CASSRTGIVDEQYF. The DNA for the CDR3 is TGTGCCAGTAGTAGGACCGGGATTGTGGATGAGCAGTACTTC.

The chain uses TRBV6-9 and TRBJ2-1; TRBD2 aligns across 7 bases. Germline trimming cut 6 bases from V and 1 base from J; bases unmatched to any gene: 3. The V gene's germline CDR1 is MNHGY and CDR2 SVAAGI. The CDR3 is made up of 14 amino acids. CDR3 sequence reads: CASRGRASYNEQFF. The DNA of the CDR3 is TGTGCCAGCAGGGGGAGGGCATCCTACAATGAGCAGTTCTTC.

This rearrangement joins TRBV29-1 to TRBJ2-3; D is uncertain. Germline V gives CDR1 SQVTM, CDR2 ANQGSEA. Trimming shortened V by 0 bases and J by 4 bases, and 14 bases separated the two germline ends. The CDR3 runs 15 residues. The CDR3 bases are TGCAGCGTTGAAGATCTTCGGCTAGTACCAGATACGCAGTATTTT. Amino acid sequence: CSVEDLRLVPDTQYF.

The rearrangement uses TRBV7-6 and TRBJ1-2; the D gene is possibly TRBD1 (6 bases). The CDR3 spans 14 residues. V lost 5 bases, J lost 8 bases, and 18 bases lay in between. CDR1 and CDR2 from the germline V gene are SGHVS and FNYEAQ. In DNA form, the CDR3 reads TGTGCCAGCAGCCCCTACTTGGGGGCGCAGGGCTACACCTTC. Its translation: CASSPYLGAQGYTF. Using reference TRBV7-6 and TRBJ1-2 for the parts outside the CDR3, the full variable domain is GAGVSQSPRYKVTKRGQDVALRCDPISGHVSLYWYRQALGQGPEFLTYFNYEAQQDKSGLPNDRFSAERPEGSISTLTIQRTEQRDSAMYRCASSPYLGAQGYTFGSGTRLTVV.

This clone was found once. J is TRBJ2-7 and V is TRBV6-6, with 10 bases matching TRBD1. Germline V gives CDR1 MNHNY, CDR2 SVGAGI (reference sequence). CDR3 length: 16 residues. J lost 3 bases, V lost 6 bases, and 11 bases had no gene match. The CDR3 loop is CASSRSGTGALYEQYF. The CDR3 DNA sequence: TGTGCCAGCAGCCGTTCTGGGACAGGGGCCCTCTACGAGCAGTACTTC.

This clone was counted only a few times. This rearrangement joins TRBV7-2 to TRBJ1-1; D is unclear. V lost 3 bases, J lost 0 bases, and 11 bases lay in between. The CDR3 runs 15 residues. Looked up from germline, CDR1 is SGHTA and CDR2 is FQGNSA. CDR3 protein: CASSLSRVVNTEAFF. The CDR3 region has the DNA TGTGCCAGCAGCTTGTCCCGGGTAGTGAACACTGAAGCTTTCTTT.